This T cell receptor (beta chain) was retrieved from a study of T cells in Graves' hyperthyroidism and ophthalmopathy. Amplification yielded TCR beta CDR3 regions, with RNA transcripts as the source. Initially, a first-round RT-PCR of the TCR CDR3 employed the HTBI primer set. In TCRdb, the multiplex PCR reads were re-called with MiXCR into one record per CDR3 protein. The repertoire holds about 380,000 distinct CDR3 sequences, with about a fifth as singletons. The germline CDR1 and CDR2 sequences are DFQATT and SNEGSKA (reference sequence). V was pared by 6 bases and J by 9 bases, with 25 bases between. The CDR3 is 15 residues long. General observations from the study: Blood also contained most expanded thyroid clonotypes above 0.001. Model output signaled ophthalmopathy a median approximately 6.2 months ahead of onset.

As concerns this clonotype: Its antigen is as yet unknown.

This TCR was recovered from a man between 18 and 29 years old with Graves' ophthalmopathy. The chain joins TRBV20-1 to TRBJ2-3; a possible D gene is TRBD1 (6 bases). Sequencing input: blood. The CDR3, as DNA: TGCAGTGCGACCGTAAAAGGACAGAAGAAGGGCACGCAGTATTTT. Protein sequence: CSATVKGQKKGTQYF.